The rows below give T cell receptor beta chains drawn from one sample of a study of kidney transplant recipient with SARS-CoV-2 infection. TCRdb independently ran MiXCR on the reads; one entry per CDR3 protein. The sample lists roughly 230,000 distinct CDR3 sequences, 25% to 30% occurring once. Sequenced material: a blood sample, taken at baseline and between days 110 and 120 from a kidney transplant recipient. Receptors originate from a young adult male patient who had COVID-19 and was a kidney transplant recipient. Some T cells may have originated in the graft donor. CDR3s include the opening cysteine and the closing phenylalanine or tryptophan. The D gene is left open where the match is weak. Size tells how often a clone was seen (once, few, many) or the class of an expanded clone, and some rows leave it out.

NA,TRBV19,TRBJ2-5,NA,TGTGCCAGTAAGACGTACCAAGAGACCCAGTACTTC,CASKTYQETQYF
many,TRBV12-2,TRBJ1-2,NA,TGTGCAAGTCGCTGCCCTCGGACTCCACGAAAGACCTATGGCTACACCTTC,CASRCPRTPRKTYGYTF
many,TRBV19,TRBJ2-3,TRBD2,TGTGCCAGCAGACTAGCATCTGATACGCAGTATTTT,CASRLASDTQYF
many,TRBV20-1,TRBJ1-5,TRBD1,TGCAGTGCCCTGACAGGGAAAGGGCTCAATCAGCCCCAGCATTTT,CSALTGKGLNQPQHF
many,TRBV2,TRBJ1-4,NA,TGTGCCAGCATTAATCCAGTATCCTCCCCGAATGAAAAACTGTTTTTT,CASINPVSSPNEKLFF
many,TRBV24-1,TRBJ2-3,NA,TGTGCCACCAGTGGCTTTGGAACTTGGCAAACAGATACGCAGTATTTT,CATSGFGTWQTDTQYF
many,TRBV6-2/TRBV6-3,TRBJ2-7,TRBD2,TGTGCCAGCATGGGACTAATCACCTACGAGCAGTACTTC,CASMGLITYEQYF
many,TRBV29-1,TRBJ2-7,TRBD1,TGCAGCGTTGAAGTGGGGGACAGACCTTATATCTCCTACGAGCAGTACTTC,CSVEVGDRPYISYEQYF
NA,TRBV18,TRBJ2-1,NA,TGTGCCAGCTCACCGCTAGGGCCTCCCGATGAGCAGTTCTTC,CASSPLGPPDEQFF
many,TRBV28,TRBJ1-2,NA,TGTGCCAGCAGTTTGATCTTCCTAGAGAATGGCTACACCTTC,CASSLIFLENGYTF
NA,TRBV3-1,TRBJ2-5,NA,TGTGCCAGCAGCGGAGCGATTCCCATTTCTTTCTCTGGGACCCAGTACTTC,CASSGAIPISFSGTQYF
many,TRBV20-1,TRBJ1-2,NA,TGCAGTGCTACACCAGGGCTGTTTCGAAAGACCTATGGCTACACCTTC,CSATPGLFRKTYGYTF
many,TRBV7-9,TRBJ2-2,TRBD1,TGTGCCAGCAGCTTTTTGGGACAGGGAACCGGGGAGCTGTTTTTT,CASSFLGQGTGELFF
many,TRBV19,TRBJ2-2,NA,TGTGCCAGTAGTATAGATCGGGCAACCGGGGAGCTGTTTTTT,CASSIDRATGELFF
many,TRBV12-5,TRBJ1-2,NA,TGTGCTAGTGGTGTTAGCGCTTTGCAGGGAAAGACCTATGGCTACACCTTC,CASGVSALQGKTYGYTF
many,TRBV11-3,TRBJ2-3,TRBD2,TGTGCCAGCAGCTTAGCTAGCGGGAGAGCAGATACGCAGTATTTT,CASSLASGRADTQYF
NA,TRBV4-3,TRBJ2-1,NA,TGCGCCAGCAGCCAAAGAACTGCGGAGTTTGAGCAGTTCTTC,CASSQRTAEFEQFF
many,TRBV7-3,TRBJ2-7,NA,TGTGCCAGCAGCTTAGGGATCAGCTACGAGCAGTACTTC,CASSLGISYEQYF
NA,TRBV20-1,TRBJ2-1,TRBD2,TGCAGTGCTTCCGGGACTACCTTCTACAATGAGCAGTTCTTC,CSASGTTFYNEQFF
many,TRBV10-1,TRBJ1-2,NA,TGCGCCAGCAGTCTCACAGCAAGATCGCGAAAGACCTATGGCTACACCTTC,CASSLTARSRKTYGYTF
many,TRBV7-9,TRBJ2-5,TRBD1,TGTGCCAGCAGCTTAGTCTTCTCCGGGACAGAGGAGACCCAGTACTTC,CASSLVFSGTEETQYF
many,TRBV4-2,TRBJ1-4,NA,TGTGCCAGCAGCCAAGAGATCCCCCCCTTAAATGAAAAACTGTTTTTT,CASSQEIPPLNEKLFF
many,TRBV12-5,TRBJ1-2,NA,TGTGCTAGTGGTGAGAGCGCTTTGCAGGGAAAGACCTATGGCTACACCTTC,CASGESALQGKTYGYTF
few,TRBV19,TRBJ2-1,NA,TGTGCCAGTAGTATAGCAAGGGGGGGGTACAATGAGCAGTTCTTC,CASSIARGGYNEQFF
many,TRBV20-1,TRBJ2-1,TRBD2,TGCAGTGCTAGAGCGGACCTACTAGCGGGAGGGAGTTCCTACAATGAGCAGTTCTTC,CSARADLLAGGSSYNEQFF
many,TRBV12-3/TRBV12-4,TRBJ2-1,NA,TGTGCCAGCACTAGGGGAGTATTGAACAATGAGCAGTTCTTC,CASTRGVLNNEQFF
many,TRBV19,TRBJ2-7,NA,TGTGCCAGTAGTGCCCGACCAGGTTTTTACGAGCAGTACTTC,CASSARPGFYEQYF
many,TRBV6-8,TRBJ1-2,NA,TGTGCCAGCAGTGTATGTTCACGCTCTAGAAAGACCTATGGCTACACCTTC,CASSVCSRSRKTYGYTF
many,TRBV7-8,TRBJ1-5,TRBD1,TGTGCCAGCACCCTGGGACAGGGGGATCAGCCCCAGCATTTT,CASTLGQGDQPQHF
many,TRBV7-6,TRBJ1-2,NA,TGTGCCAGCAGCGAAAGTACTGAATCTCGAAAGACCTATGGCTACACCTTC,CASSESTESRKTYGYTF
many,TRBV2,TRBJ1-1,NA,TGTGCCAACGCACCTATCTCGAACACTGAAGCTTTCTTT,CANAPISNTEAFF
many,TRBV7-9,TRBJ2-7,TRBD2,TGTGCCAGCAGCCCCCCCCAGCGGGGAACCTACGAGCAGTACTTC,CASSPPQRGTYEQYF
many,TRBV19,TRBJ2-2,TRBD1,TGTGCCAGTAGTAGAATACTTCAAACCGGGACAGGGGGCATAGGCGGGGAGCTGTTTTTT,CASSRILQTGTGGIGGELFF
many,TRBV20-1,TRBJ1-6,NA,TGCAGTGCTACCCGGATGGTCGGACTTTATAATTCACCCCTCCACTTT,CSATRMVGLYNSPLHF
many,TRBV30,TRBJ2-1,NA,TGTGCCTGGAGGGGGTACAATGAGCAGTTCTTC,CAWRGYNEQFF
NA,TRBV7-9,TRBJ1-1,NA,TGTGCCAGCAGCTTAGTCTGGGGCTCCATCTCTGAAGCTTCCTTT,CASSLVWGSISEASF
many,TRBV9,TRBJ1-2,NA,TGTGCCAGCAGTGGGAAGTACTCAAGAAAGACCTATGGCTACACCTTC,CASSGKYSRKTYGYTF
NA,TRBV20-1,TRBJ2-3,TRBD2,TGCAGTGCTATCCCGGGACTAGCGCGAACTAGCACAGATACGCAGTATTTT,CSAIPGLARTSTDTQYF
many,TRBV6-5,TRBJ1-3,NA,TGTGCCAGCAGCGGGACCTCTGGAAACACCATATATTTT,CASSGTSGNTIYF
many,TRBV12-3/TRBV12-4,TRBJ1-4,TRBD1,TGTGCCAGCAGTTCCACAGGGGGCGAAGGTGAAAAACTGTTTTTT,CASSSTGGEGEKLFF
NA,TRBV9,TRBJ1-2,NA,TGTGCCAGCGGGACCTTGTACTCAAGAAGGACCTATGGCTACACCTTC,CASGTLYSRRTYGYTF
NA,TRBV4-1,TRBJ1-3,NA,TGCGCCAGCAGCCTCGGACGAGGGGGGTTGGACACCATATATTTT,CASSLGRGGLDTIYF
many,TRBV11-2,TRBJ2-5,TRBD2,TGTGCCAGCAGCTTAGTTGGGCTAGCGGGACAAGAGACCCAGTACTTC,CASSLVGLAGQETQYF
NA,TRBV6-1,TRBJ2-4,TRBD1,TGTGCCAGCAGTGAAATCGGACAGGGGGGCAATGTTCAGTACTTC,CASSEIGQGGNVQYF